This T cell receptor beta chain was sequenced for a study of cytomegalovirus exposure and HLA in healthy donors. General study findings and limits: For most TCR beta V segments, an earlier analysis put the productive rate at about 87% or about 30% of the time. A later analysis linked a missense variant in DCLRE1C to the trimming of TCR beta V and J genes. In vitro data verified a few CMV-associated chains as specific for CMV antigens. An analysis that was carried out later associated approximately 17,000 TCR beta sequences with HLA alleles at 0.05 false discovery rate.

The PCR contained 60 Vbeta and 13 Jbeta primers. Profiling relied on immunoSEQ multiplex PCR, and the TCRdb table lists in-frame clones only, not all of them. The table shows about 160,000 clones, with approximately 78% occurring only once. This CDR3 has 17 amino acids. The junction had 14 bases not matched to a gene; V was cut back by 8 bases and J by 1 base. Remarks on this clone: The target antigen is unknown.

The sequence was obtained from a girl aged 2-9 years in good health and CMV-seropositive. What was sequenced was PBMCs. This sequence joins TRBV23-1 and TRBJ1-5, with 7 bases matching TRBD1. TRBV23-1 qualifies as an ORF whose function is uncertain. DNA for the CDR3: TGCGCCAGCGGAAACTTGCACAGGGGAAGGAGCAATCAGCCCCAGCATTTT. Its translation is CASGNLHRGRSNQPQHF.